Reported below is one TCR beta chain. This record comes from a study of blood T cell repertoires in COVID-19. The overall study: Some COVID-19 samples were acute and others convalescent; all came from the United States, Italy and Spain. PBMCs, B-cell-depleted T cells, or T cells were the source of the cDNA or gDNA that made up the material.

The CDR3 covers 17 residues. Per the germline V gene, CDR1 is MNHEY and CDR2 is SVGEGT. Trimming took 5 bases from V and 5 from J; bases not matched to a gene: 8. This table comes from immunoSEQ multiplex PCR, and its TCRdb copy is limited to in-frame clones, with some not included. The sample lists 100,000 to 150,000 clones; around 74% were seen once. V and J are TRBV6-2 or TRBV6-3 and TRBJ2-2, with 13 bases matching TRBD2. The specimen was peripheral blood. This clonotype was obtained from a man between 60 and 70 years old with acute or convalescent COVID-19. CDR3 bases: TGTGCCAGCAGTCCCCAGACTAGCGGGGGGAGAACCGGGGAGCTGTTTTTT. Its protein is CASSPQTSGGRTGELFF.